This TCR beta chain comes out of a study of OX40 agonist ivuxolimab in advanced cancers. Notes on the research overall: Ivuxolimab was an agonistic, fully human IgG2 monoclonal antibody directed against OX40 (CD134), a costimulatory receptor. Intravenous ivuxolimab was administered to patients every 2 weeks at six dose levels: 0.01, 0.1, 0.3, 1.5, 3 and 10 mg/kg. Of the 50 or so patients in dose escalation, some 19 had hepatocellular carcinoma, about 15 had melanoma, 9 had renal cell carcinoma and 9 had head and neck cancer. In the dose-escalation cohort, 82.7% of patients were male, and the mean age was about 55 years, with a range of about 23 to 80. Patients were allowed to have had prior anti-PD-1, anti-PD-L1 or anti-CTLA-4 therapy, and approximately 39% of the dose-escalation patients had been treated with checkpoint inhibitors. Partial responses occurred in three dose-escalation patients, of whom one had hepatocellular carcinoma and two had cutaneous melanoma. The point of sequencing TCRbeta in the periphery was to test whether ivuxolimab changed TCR sequence diversity and drove clonal T-cell expansion. The paper covers the monotherapy dose-escalation part of the phase I ivuxolimab trial, which included N of about 50 patients.

What the work shows at the level of the full study, not this receptor alone: After ivuxolimab, more expanded clones were found on average in CD8+ T cells than in CD4+ T cells. In partial responders in the 0.1-3.0 mg/kg groups, normalized peripheral clonal expansion was found to be among the lowest, especially among CD8+ T cells. Clonal expansion of both CD4+ and CD8+ blood T cells was observed from baseline to week 6 at doses 0.1 to 3.0 mg/kg. Which antigens the clonally expanded peripheral T cells were specific for was not determined. Low levels of normalized T-cell clonal expansion were also seen in some patients who did not respond.

In the case of this clone: What antigen it recognizes has not been identified. No per-base quality is available; no much larger clone lies one base away.

CDR1 SGHDT and CDR2 YYEEEE are derived from the germline V gene. V was cut back by 4 bases and J by 4 bases, leaving a gap of 12 bases between them. Inclusive of the bounding cysteine and phenylalanine, the CDR3 is 14 residues long. The retained sequence is limited to the CDR3, 42 bases, with the frame set at the first base. Genomic DNA was isolated from the sorted cells so that the TCRbeta CDR3 region could be sequenced. TCRbeta CDR3 regions were sequenced using the immunoSEQ Assay. This immuneACCESS table, as held by TCRdb, lists in-frame sequences with V and J called but not all clones. Of the missing ones, under half trace to an unresolved V gene in checked studies; the others have no known cause. Recorded for this sample are tens of thousands of clones; about nine tenths of them occurred a single time. Clones ranked in the top ten supply less than 15% of the sample. Patients with a history of autoimmune disease or receiving systemic immunosuppression were excluded from the trial. In every dose cohort, peripheral blood was drawn for TCR sequencing at baseline, cycle 4 day 1, and cycle 7 day 1. The samples were drawn from a first-in-human, open-label, multicenter phase I dose-escalation trial of ivuxolimab. Adults with locally advanced or metastatic melanoma, renal cell, hepatocellular, or head and neck squamous cell carcinoma were enrolled in the trial. CD4+ and CD8+ T cells were sorted separately from peripheral blood before TCR sequencing.

The rearrangement joined TRBV5-6 to TRBJ1-5; TRBD1 is possibly the D segment (5 matching bases). The specimen was CD4+ or CD8+ T cells sorted from blood, collected in a trial of the OX40 agonist ivuxolimab. This TCR was sampled from an adult with an advanced solid tumor such as melanoma, head and neck, liver or kidney cancer. CDR3 reads: CASSRAGVNQPQHF. The nucleotide sequence is TGTGCCAGCAGCCGGGCGGGGGTTAATCAGCCCCAGCATTTT.